The 25 T cell receptor beta chains given below trace back to one sample, sequenced in a study of blood T cell repertoires in COVID-19 (dated by TCRdb to 2018 to 2021). The receptor library was made with the immunoSEQ multiplex PCR assay. TCRdb obtained this table from immuneACCESS and retained in-frame rearrangements with V and J assigned. These tables miss some clones; where compared with another copy, unresolved V genes account for less than half of the shortfall, and the remainder is unexplained. The table for this sample lists around 150,000 clones; around 90% of them were counted only once. The top ten clones comprise 2.5% to 3% of the sample. The specimen sequenced was peripheral blood. The origin of the receptors is a human donor with COVID-19, enrolled during active disease. The donor label of this sample is uncertain.

The gene calls are TRBV3-1 (or the pseudogene TRBV3-2) and TRBJ2-1, with D hard to call. The CDR3 extends over 17 amino acids. V lost 2 bases and J lost 0, with 14 bases in between. Germline CDR1 reads LGHDT; CDR2 reads YNNKEL (reference sequence). The CDR3 DNA reads as TGTGCCAGCAGCCAATCGCTAGGAGTTTCCTCCTACAATGAGCAGTTCTTC. Translation: CASSQSLGVSSYNEQFF.

The chain joins TRBV14 to TRBJ2-3; 8 bases agree with TRBD2. Trimming cost V 4 bases and J 0 bases; bases outside gene matches: 6. The CDR3 covers 16 residues. Germline CDR1 reads SGHDN; CDR2 reads FVKESK. Here the CDR3 DNA reads TGTGCCAGCAGCCTAAGCGGGGGTCGAAGCACAGATACGCAGTATTTT. It is translated as CASSLSGGRSTDTQYF.

V usage is TRBV2 and J usage is TRBJ1-6; no firm D call. The V and J ends lost 6 bases and 8 bases respectively, with 5 bases between them. This CDR3 region has 11 residues. Germline V CDR1 and CDR2: SNHLY, FYNNEI. For the CDR3, the DNA is TGTGCCAGCAGGTCCGATTCACCCCTCCACTTT. As protein: CASRSDSPLHF.

V gene TRBV10-2 combines with J gene TRBJ2-2, with TRBD2 matching 7 bases. V shed 6 bases, J shed 0 bases, and the junction held 4 bases outside the gene matches. This CDR3 contains 15 residues. In germline, CDR1 is WSHSY, CDR2 SAAADI. CDR3: CASRATSANTGELFF. DNA for the CDR3: TGCGCCAGCAGGGCTACTAGCGCGAACACCGGGGAGCTGTTTTTT.

The V gene is TRBV21-1, the J gene TRBJ2-1; the table names TRBD1, a call not compared with the DNA. TRBV21-1 is labeled a pseudogene. The length of the CDR3 is 16 residues. The CDR3 loop reads CASSKRAQTGGDEQFF. As DNA, the CDR3 is TGTGCCAGCAGCAAAAGGGCCCAGACAGGGGGTGATGAGCAGTTCTTC.

V usage is TRBV6-5 and J usage is TRBJ1-1; D uncertain. V was clipped by 0 bases and J by 3 bases, with 14 bases between them. The CDR3 spans 16 residues. Germline V CDR1 and CDR2: MNHEY, SVGAGI. The CDR3 DNA reads as TGTGCCAGCAGTTACTCGAATCCGGGTTCTTACACTGAAGCTTTCTTT. Protein product: CASSYSNPGSYTEAFF.

The J gene is TRBJ1-1, the V gene TRBV7-2; D is uncertain. Trimming took 4 bases from V and 0 from J, leaving 9 bases between them. Germline V gene sequence: CDR1 SGHTA, CDR2 FQGNSA. The CDR3 spans 14 residues. CDR3 nucleotides: TGTGCCAGCAGCTCCGAACAGTTGAACACTGAAGCTTTCTTT. This translates into CASSSEQLNTEAFF.

This clone was seen a few times. V gene TRBV12-3 or TRBV12-4 combines with J gene TRBJ1-1; D might be TRBD1 (5 bases). The CDR3 is 13 amino acids. Trimming stripped 6 bases from V and 5 bases from J, with 13 bases between. The CDR3 nucleotides are TGTGCCAGCAGCCTACAGACAGAGACTGAAGCTTTCTTT. Protein: CASSLQTETEAFF.

This clone has only a few counts. The rearrangement links TRBV20-1 to TRBJ2-1; D not certain. The length of the CDR3 is 11 residues. The germline CDR1 and CDR2 sequences are DFQATT and SNEGSKA (reference sequence). The V end lost 5 bases, the J end lost 8 bases, and 10 bases lay between the germline ends. CDR3 in DNA: TGCAGTGCTTCGAGGAACGATGAGCAGTTCTTC. It is translated as CSASRNDEQFF.

This clone was seen just once. The rearrangement joins TRBV2 to TRBJ1-4; 10 nucleotides agree with TRBD1. Losses at the gene ends were 8 bases for V and 8 bases for J; bases not matched to a gene: 8. This CDR3 is 14 amino acids long. In germline, CDR1 is SNHLY, CDR2 FYNNEI. Here the CDR3 DNA reads TGTGCCAGCTCCCCCGGGACAGGGGAGGAAAAACTGTTTTTT. This translates into CASSPGTGEEKLFF.

V usage is TRBV5-1 and J usage is TRBJ1-4; D is perhaps TRBD1 (6 bases). Per germline, CDR1 SGHRS and CDR2 YFSETQ. V gave up 4 bases and J gave up 6 bases, with 16 bases separating them. This CDR3 region has 15 residues. The CDR3: CASSAGTGWYEKLFF. The DNA for the CDR3 is TGCGCCAGCAGCGCAGGAACAGGGTGGTATGAAAAACTGTTTTTT.

The chain links TRBV12-3 or TRBV12-4 to TRBJ1-2, with D tentatively TRBD1 (5 bases). The CDR3 consists of 12 residues. Trimming took 6 bases from V and 4 from J, leaving 9 bases between them. The CDR3 sequence: CASSPDSYGYTF. CDR3 DNA: TGTGCCAGCAGCCCTGACAGCTATGGCTACACCTTC.

V and J are TRBV4-1 and TRBJ2-2, with TRBD2 matching 14 bases. Germline CDR1 is MGHRA and CDR2 is YSYEKL. The length of the CDR3 is 17 residues. The ends lost 1 base at V and 9 bases at J; junction bases unmatched: 7. CDR3 DNA: TGCGCCAGCAGCCAAGTCATAGGGACTAGCGGGAGACGGGAGCTGTTTTTT. Its translation is CASSQVIGTSGRRELFF.

The chain couples TRBV7-6 to TRBJ2-1, with 7 nucleotides matching TRBD1. V shed 5 bases and J 8 bases; nucleotides not matched to a gene: 9. The germline V gene encodes CDR1 SGHVS and CDR2 FNYEAQ. This CDR3 contains 14 residues. CDR3: CASSPGQFGDEQFF. For the CDR3, the DNA is TGTGCCAGCAGCCCGGGACAGTTTGGGGATGAGCAGTTCTTC.

The chain is built from TRBV15 and TRBJ2-3; D may be TRBD1 (5 bases). The V end was cut by 1 base, the J end by 2 bases, with 10 bases between. Per germline, CDR1 LNHNV and CDR2 YYDKDF (reference sequence). This CDR3 comprises 15 residues. In DNA, the CDR3 is TGTGCCACCAGCAGAGTTAGACAGCCCACAGATACGCAGTATTTT. This sequence encodes CATSRVRQPTDTQYF.

This clone was recorded only once. This chain joins TRBV14 and TRBJ2-1, with D unresolved. The CDR3 spans 15 residues. Trimming shortened V by 4 bases and J by 6 bases, and 16 bases separated the two germline ends. Germline V lookup: CDR1 SGHDN, CDR2 FVKESK. The CDR3 loop reads CASSLGQLKFNEQFF. The CDR3 DNA reads as TGTGCCAGCAGCCTTGGCCAGTTGAAATTCAATGAGCAGTTCTTC.

The chain has TRBV6-5 and TRBJ2-3; 9 nucleotides match TRBD1. V gave up 4 bases and J gave up 6 bases; unmatched junction bases: 8. Germline loops: CDR1 MNHEY, CDR2 SVGAGI. CDR3 length: 15 amino acids. The DNA of the CDR3 is TGTGCCAGCAGTTTGGGACAGGGCGTCGAGGATACGCAGTATTTT. Protein: CASSLGQGVEDTQYF.

V gene TRBV5-1 combines with J gene TRBJ2-7; TRBD1 matches at 7 bases. Germline V gene data show CDR1 as SGHRS and CDR2 as YFSETQ. Trimming removed 4 bases from V and 3 bases from J; junction bases left unmatched: 1. CDR3 length equals 12 residues. The CDR3 here is CASSTGDYEQYF. CDR3 DNA sequence: TGCGCCAGCAGCACAGGGGACTACGAGCAGTACTTC.

The rearrangement uses TRBV7-3 and TRBJ1-2; D possibly corresponds to TRBD1 (5 bases). Germline V gene lookup returns CDR1 SGHTA and CDR2 FQGTGA. V was trimmed by 0 bases and J by 7 bases, leaving 9 bases between them. CDR3 length equals 13 residues. This CDR3 reads CASSLTGEGGYTF. The CDR3 DNA reads as TGTGCCAGCAGCTTAACAGGGGAAGGTGGCTACACCTTC.

This clone was seen just once. The chain recombines TRBV18 with TRBJ2-4; 9 nucleotides align to TRBD1. This CDR3 contains 14 residues. With V trimmed by 3 bases and J by 7 bases, 4 bases remained unmatched. CDR1 and CDR2 from the germline V gene are KGHSH and LQKENI. The CDR3 protein is CASSPEGQGNIQYF. CDR3 nucleotides: TGTGCCAGCTCACCCGAGGGACAGGGCAACATTCAGTACTTC.

This clone was recorded only once. The CDR3 loop is CASSEGGPPMEYGYTF. For the CDR3, the DNA is TGTGCCAGCAGTGAAGGAGGGCCCCCCATGGAGTATGGCTACACCTTC. The chain carries TRBV2 and TRBJ1-2; D is undetermined. V was clipped by 1 base and J by 5 bases, with 17 bases between them. From germline, CDR1 is SNHLY and CDR2 FYNNEI. The CDR3 has 16 amino acids.

This clone was seen only once. The chain links TRBV5-1 to TRBJ2-1, with 8 bases fitting TRBD2. The CDR3 covers 17 residues. Germline V gene data show CDR1 as SGHRS and CDR2 as YFSETQ. V lost 0 bases, J lost 6 bases, and 11 bases stayed unmatched. The CDR3 protein is CASSLEPAGDLGNEQFF. The CDR3 nucleotides are TGCGCCAGCAGCTTGGAGCCAGCGGGAGACCTCGGCAATGAGCAGTTCTTC.

This clone was counted once. V gene TRBV6-5 combines with J gene TRBJ2-7, with TRBD2 matching 14 bases. The CDR3 is 16 residues long. Losses at the gene ends were 0 bases for V and 6 bases for J; bases not matched to a gene: 4. Germline CDR1 reads MNHEY; CDR2 reads SVGAGI. In nucleotides, the CDR3 is TGTGCCAGCAGTTACTCCGGGACTAGCGGGAGTGGCGAGCAGTACTTC. Its protein is CASSYSGTSGSGEQYF.

This chain joins TRBV5-4 and TRBJ2-5; TRBD1 matches at 8 bases. The CDR3 covers 13 residues. Germline V gene lookup returns CDR1 SGHNT and CDR2 YYREEE (reference sequence). After removal of 1 base from V and 5 bases from J, the junction contained 1 base not matched to a gene. The CDR3, as DNA: TGTGCCAGCAGCTTGAGACAGGGGGAGACCCAGTACTTC. It encodes CASSLRQGETQYF.

The rearrangement joins TRBV24-1 to TRBJ1-5; TRBD1 agrees at 10 bases. This CDR3 is 16 amino acids long. Germline loops: CDR1 KGHDR, CDR2 SFDVKD. The V segment lost 4 bases and the J segment 4 bases; nucleotides outside the gene matches: 6. The CDR3 loop reads CATSDPGQGDNQPQHF. The CDR3 nucleotides read TGTGCCACCAGTGACCCTGGACAGGGGGATAATCAGCCCCAGCATTTT.